Listed here are 16 T cell receptor beta chains from one sample, sequenced in a study of blood T cell repertoires in COVID-19. TCRdb's copy holds only in-frame clones and misses some; the assay was immunoSEQ multiplex PCR. The data contain tens of thousands of clones, approximately 90% of them singletons. Sequencing was performed on peripheral blood. The receptors originated from a woman aged 80 or over with active COVID-19.

The chain joins TRBV4-3 to TRBJ2-1; D not resolved. Trimming pared 0 bases from V and 13 bases from J, leaving 16 bases between. This CDR3 has 14 amino acids. Per germline, CDR1 LGHNA and CDR2 YSLEER. The CDR3 DNA is TGCGCCAGCAGCCAAGACGCTGAGGTAGTTACCCAGTTCTTC. The encoded protein is CASSQDAEVVTQFF.

The gene calls are TRBV4-2 and TRBJ2-7; D is undetermined. The CDR3 has 17 amino acids. Germline V CDR1 and CDR2: LGHNA, YNFKEQ. Trimming pared 0 bases from V and 0 bases from J, leaving 15 bases between. As DNA, the CDR3 is TGTGCCAGCAGCCAAGATCTCGGTAATCCGAGCTCCTACGAGCAGTACTTC. It is translated as CASSQDLGNPSSYEQYF.

The gene calls are TRBV2 and TRBJ2-1, with a possible D match to TRBD2 (6 bases). The CDR3 is made up of 16 amino acids. V lost 2 bases and J lost 0, with 11 bases in between. Germline-derived CDR1 and CDR2 are SNHLY and FYNNEI. Written as DNA, the CDR3 is TGTGCCAGCAGTGAACGCGGGATAGGCTCCTACAATGAGCAGTTCTTC. It specifies CASSERGIGSYNEQFF.

V and J are TRBV19 and TRBJ1-6, with 8 bases lining up with TRBD1. V gave up 7 bases and J gave up 7 bases; unmatched junction bases: 12. The CDR3 totals 16 residues. The germline CDR1 and CDR2 sequences are LNHDA and SQIVND (reference sequence). CDR3 bases: TGTGCCAGTAAAGACACTTCCGGGACAGGCAATTCACCCCTCCACTTT. Protein sequence: CASKDTSGTGNSPLHF.

DNA for the CDR3: TGTGCCAGCAGTCCCCTGGGAGGGTACTCTGGAAACACCATATATTTT. It translates to CASSPLGGYSGNTIYF. The chain has TRBV28 and TRBJ1-3; D not certain. Germline CDR1 reads MDHEN; CDR2 reads SYDVKM. The CDR3 consists of 16 residues. V shed 5 bases and J shed 0 bases, with 14 bases lying between them. The full variable domain, completed using reference TRBV28 and TRBJ1-3, is DVKVTQSSRYLVKRTGEKVFLECVQDMDHENMFWYRQDPGLGLRLIYFSYDVKMKEKGDIPEGYSVSREKKERFSLILESASTNQTSMYLCASSPLGGYSGNTIYFGEGSWLTVV.

The chain recombines TRBV5-1 with TRBJ1-1; no reliable D call. The germline CDR1 and CDR2 sequences are SGHRS and YFSETQ. This CDR3 region has 14 residues. The V and J ends lost 0 bases and 5 bases respectively, with 11 bases between them. The CDR3, as DNA: TGCGCCAGCAGCTTGGTGGGCATTCGGACTGAAGCTTTCTTT. Residues: CASSLVGIRTEAFF.

The CDR3, as DNA: TGTGCCAGCAGTGAGCTTTTTCAGGCAGATACGCAGTATTTT. Its translation is CASSELFQADTQYF. V usage is TRBV6-1 and J usage is TRBJ2-3; unclear D gene. This CDR3 has 14 amino acids. Germline values: CDR1 MNHNS, CDR2 SASEGT. Between the trimmed V and J ends, which lost 3 bases and 4 bases, there was a span of 11 bases.

The chain combines TRBV4-3 with TRBJ2-3, with TRBD2 identical over 11 bases. This CDR3 has 16 residues. Germline CDR1 is LGHNA and CDR2 is YSLEER. Trimming at V came to 4 bases and at J to 0 bases, leaving 3 bases not matched to a gene. The CDR3 protein is CASSPRLAGSTDTQYF. The CDR3 DNA is TGCGCCAGCAGCCCGAGACTAGCGGGGAGCACAGATACGCAGTATTTT.

The chain couples TRBV6-5 to TRBJ2-7; 10 bases align to TRBD2. The J segment lost 6 bases and the V segment lost 5 bases, leaving 7 bases of the junction unmatched. Germline CDR1 MNHEY, CDR2 SVGAGI. CDR3 size: 14 residues. The CDR3 is CASSPLAGVAEQYF. Written as DNA, the CDR3 is TGTGCCAGCAGTCCCCTAGCGGGAGTGGCCGAGCAGTACTTC.

The chain has TRBV5-1 and TRBJ2-1, with D perhaps TRBD2 (6 bases). Germline CDR1 reads SGHRS; CDR2 reads YFSETQ. Trimming left V 1 base short and J 4 bases short, with 12 bases between. The CDR3 spans 15 residues. The CDR3 loop reads CASSLIPSAYNEQFF. DNA of the CDR3: TGCGCCAGCAGCTTGATACCTAGCGCTTACAATGAGCAGTTCTTC.

This chain joins TRBV5-6 and TRBJ2-1, with TRBD2 matching 10 bases. This CDR3 comprises 17 residues. Per the germline V gene, CDR1 is SGHDT and CDR2 is YYEEEE. V was pared by 2 bases and J by 6 bases, with 11 bases of the junction left unmatched. The CDR3: CASSFTWLAGEGNEQFF. As DNA, the CDR3 is TGTGCCAGCAGCTTCACCTGGCTAGCGGGAGAAGGCAATGAGCAGTTCTTC.

This chain links TRBV28 with TRBJ2-1; 7 positions agree with TRBD2. There are 17 residues in the CDR3. Germline-derived CDR1 and CDR2 are MDHEN and SYDVKM. The junction had 6 bases not matched to a gene; V was cut back by 1 base and J by 0 bases. The CDR3 region has the DNA TGTGCCAGCAGTTTATCGGCGGGGGTGAGCTCCTACAATGAGCAGTTCTTC. Residues: CASSLSAGVSSYNEQFF.

The chain has TRBV10-3 and TRBJ2-7; 7 bases fit TRBD2. V shed 0 bases, J shed 0 bases, and the junction held 11 bases outside the gene matches. The CDR3 extends over 18 amino acids. Germline lookup yields CDR1 ENHRY and CDR2 SYGVKD. The CDR3 DNA is TGTGCCATCAGTGAGTCGATCCTGGCTAGCGGAAGCTCCTACGAGCAGTACTTC. Translated: CAISESILASGSSYEQYF.

The chain has TRBV19 and TRBJ2-1; D perhaps matches TRBD2 (6 bases). This CDR3 has 14 amino acids. V was trimmed by 7 bases and J by 8 bases, leaving 18 bases between them. The germline gives CDR1 LNHDA, CDR2 SQIVND (reference sequence). The CDR3 protein is CASKSEGRGDEQFF. CDR3 in DNA: TGTGCCAGTAAATCGGAGGGGCGCGGGGATGAGCAGTTCTTC.

The chain recombines TRBV7-2 with TRBJ2-1; 7 nucleotides align to TRBD2. From germline, CDR1 is SGHTA and CDR2 FQGNSA. This CDR3 contains 17 residues. The trim removed 5 bases at V and 5 bases at J, leaving 15 bases unmatched. The CDR3 region has the DNA TGTGCCAGCAGCCTCCCCTTAGGGGCTAGCGGCCACAATGAGCAGTTCTTC. Its translation is CASSLPLGASGHNEQFF.

This clone was observed once. V and J are TRBV6-6 and TRBJ2-5, with 7 bases aligning to TRBD2. The CDR3 spans 15 residues. Trimming removed 0 bases from V and 5 bases from J; junction bases left unmatched: 6. CDR1 is MNHNY and CDR2 is SVGAGI in the germline V gene (reference sequence). CDR3 amino acids: CASSYSGGGPETQYF. As DNA, the CDR3 is TGTGCCAGCAGTTACTCTGGGGGAGGGCCTGAGACCCAGTACTTC.